The next 7 T cell receptor beta chains were all read from a single sample in a study of response to subunit inactivated influenza vaccine (dated by TCRdb to 2016 to 2018). Libraries were constructed by RT-PCR. Sequencing was performed on an Illumina HiSeq 2500. The public sequencing data were trimmed at Q25 with fastp and processed into clonotypes with MiXCR by TCRdb, which kept only in-frame beta chains. Entries are consolidated by CDR3 protein sequence, retaining the most common genes and DNA. The sample contains about 170,000 distinct CDR3 sequences, around 12% of them found a single time. The ten most abundant clones make up over 25% of the sample. This same sample was also taken into another study, of T cells expressing NK-cell markers. As the second publication notes: TCR beta cDNA libraries were prepared using 5'RACE template switching, which introduced a universal primer site and unique molecular identifiers.

The sequencing used CD8+ T cells sorted from PBMCs, collected 11 to 12 days after vaccination. Receptors were obtained from a man aged 50 to 59 who received an inactivated influenza vaccine. Donor details come from another sample of the same person, matched by shared clones.

The chain recombines TRBV20-1 with TRBJ2-3, with 14 nucleotides matching TRBD2. The CDR3 sequence is 14 residues long. Germline trimming cut 6 bases from V and 8 bases from J; bases unmatched to any gene: 7. The germline gives CDR1 DFQATT, CDR2 SNEGSKA (reference sequence). Written as DNA, the CDR3 is TGCAGTGCCTCTGTAGGACTAGCGGGGGGTACGCAGTATTTT. Translated: CSASVGLAGGTQYF.

This clonotype was found many times. The chain joins TRBV7-8 to TRBJ2-1; D ambiguous. Looked up from germline, CDR1 is SGHVS and CDR2 is FQNEAQ. V shed 5 bases and J shed 0 bases, with 14 bases lying between them. CDR3 length equals 16 residues. The CDR3 reads CASSRRLSSSYNEQFF. The CDR3 DNA sequence: TGTGCCAGCAGCCGGCGTCTGAGCAGCTCCTACAATGAGCAGTTCTTC.

This clonotype was counted between two and nine times. The rearrangement links TRBV7-3 to TRBJ2-2; D is uncertain. Trimming took off 2 bases at V and 5 bases at J, with 9 bases between the two ends. CDR3 length equals 14 residues. From germline, CDR1 is SGHTA and CDR2 FQGTGA. CDR3 sequence: CASSLGGRTGELFF. CDR3 DNA sequence: TGTGCCAGCAGCTTAGGCGGACGAACCGGGGAGCTGTTTTTT.

The rearrangement joins TRBV6-1 to TRBJ2-3; 7 bases map to TRBD1. In germline, CDR1 is MNHNS, CDR2 SASEGT. The CDR3 totals 16 residues. Trimming took 5 bases from V and 0 from J; bases not matched to a gene: 8. This chain's CDR3 is CASSPLQGWSTDTQYF. The CDR3 DNA follows: TGTGCCAGCAGTCCCCTACAGGGGTGGAGCACAGATACGCAGTATTTT.

Many counts were recorded for this clonotype. This rearrangement joins TRBV7-9 to TRBJ2-5, with 11 bases aligning to TRBD1. Trimming removed 6 bases from V and 5 bases from J; junction bases left unmatched: 8. Germline values: CDR1 SEHNR, CDR2 FQNEAQ (reference sequence). The CDR3 runs 15 residues. The CDR3 loop reads CASSLGQGARETQYF. CDR3 DNA: TGTGCCAGCAGTCTCGGACAGGGGGCACGGGAGACCCAGTACTTC.

This clonotype was seen a few times. The genes are TRBV29-1 and TRBJ2-7, with D possibly being TRBD1 or TRBD2 (6 bases each). Germline V gives CDR1 SQVTM, CDR2 ANQGSEA. The CDR3 is made up of 12 amino acids. V lost 3 bases, J lost 6 bases, and 12 bases lay in between. The CDR3 sequence is CSVESGAGEQYF. CDR3 sequence (DNA): TGCAGCGTTGAGTCGGGGGCCGGCGAGCAGTACTTC.

The V call is TRBV2, the J call TRBJ1-1; D gene uncertain. Trimming took 7 bases from V and 9 from J, leaving 6 bases between them. This CDR3 contains 9 residues. CDR1 is SNHLY, CDR2 FYNNEI, per germline. CDR3 sequence (DNA): TGTGCCAGCAATCAGCAAGCTTTCTTT. Translation: CASNQQAFF. The full variable domain, rest sourced from reference TRBV2 and TRBJ1-1, is EPEVTQTPSHQVTQMGQEVILRCVPISNHLYFYWYRQILGQKVEFLVSFYNNEISEKSEIFDDQFSVERPDGSNFTLKIRSTKLEDSAMYFCASNQQAFFGQGTRLTVV.